This TCR beta chain comes out of a study of blood T cell repertoires in COVID-19. Germline lookup yields CDR1 SGHNT and CDR2 YENEEA. Trimming at V came to 7 bases and at J to 10 bases, leaving 10 bases not matched to a gene. There are 13 residues in the CDR3. Original methodology: Estimated nucleated cell counts came from reference gene primer amplification. Some clones are missing from TCRdb's copy, which holds only in-frame ones; the method was immunoSEQ multiplex PCR. The DNA was the basis for D and trimming; V, J and clone size are from that table. This sample carries roughly 230,000 clones, about four fifths of them seen once, and the ten largest clones take roughly 3.5%.

What was sequenced was PBMCs or T cells enriched from blood (not recorded which). The chain has TRBV11-3 and TRBJ1-3; 7 bases are a match to TRBD1. The source of this sequence is a woman aged 60 to 75 who had recovered from COVID-19. CDR3 in amino acids: CASTLGTAQTIYF. Written as DNA, the CDR3 is TGTGCCAGCACCTTGGGGACAGCCCAGACCATATATTTT.